This is a list of T cell receptor beta chains from one sample in a study of T cell responses to AZD1222 COVID-19 vaccine. Profiled with immunoSEQ multiplex PCR; TCRdb holds only in-frame clones, not every one. Of about 180,000 clones in the sample, 85% to 90% are singletons; the top ten hold 4% to 4.5%. Source: peripheral blood, taken 28 days after the second dose of the MenACWY control vaccine. Every receptor here comes from an adult who received the MenACWY meningococcal vaccine as a control. The conserved cysteine and the conserved F or W are not part of the CDR3 here.

V	J	CDR3
TRBV27	TRBJ1-6	ASSLPPSYNSPLH
TRBV27	TRBJ2-7	ASSLTQGYYEQY
TRBV3-1/TRBV3-2	TRBJ2-2	ASSQVAYTGELF
TRBV7-6	TRBJ2-7	ASSLGGILEQY
TRBV19	TRBJ1-1	ASSITGRNTEAF
TRBV5-8	TRBJ2-2	ASSLGGADTGELF
TRBV6-2/TRBV6-3	TRBJ1-2	ASSKDRVHGYT
TRBV4-1	TRBJ1-6	ASRGLLSSYNSPLH
TRBV28	TRBJ1-2	ASTSDGNNYGYT
TRBV30	TRBJ2-3	AWSKGLAPPTDTQY
TRBV30	TRBJ2-7	AWSVTDRSYEQY
TRBV14	TRBJ1-2	ASSQDLEVGHGYT
TRBV28	TRBJ1-2	ASRIGQGDGYT
TRBV27	TRBJ1-3	ASSFDPFAGNTIY
TRBV2	TRBJ1-5	ASSPGTLSNQPQH
TRBV2	TRBJ2-7	ASSAETVGNEQY
TRBV19	TRBJ1-2	ASTNIGQGGNSGYGYT
TRBV28	TRBJ2-1	ASPRAGGWNEQF
TRBV2	TRBJ1-2	ASSEGWDYGYT
TRBV10-3	TRBJ2-5	AAADRGQETQY
TRBV3-1/TRBV3-2	TRBJ2-3	ASSLGTAVNTQY
TRBV9	TRBJ1-2	ASSVERGGYGYT
TRBV18	TRBJ2-7	ASSPAQEGTYEQY
TRBV14	TRBJ1-1	ASSVQPMNTEAF
TRBV27	TRBJ2-5	ASSLGTGGVETQY
TRBV28	TRBJ1-2	ASSRQGLDYGYT
TRBV6-5	TRBJ2-1	ASRPGPYREQF